The 32 T cell receptor beta chains below all came from one sample that was sequenced in a study of tumor-infiltrating lymphocytes in localized non-small cell lung cancer. Clones were read by immunoSEQ multiplex PCR, and TCRdb kept only the in-frame ones, dropping some. In the table there are 16,000 or so clones, roughly two thirds of which are singletons. What was sequenced was lung tumor tissue. The receptor source for this set is a human donor with non-small cell lung cancer.

This clone was seen just once. The chain joins TRBV13 to TRBJ2-1; 9 bases are shared with TRBD2. The CDR3 spans 14 residues. J was trimmed by 10 bases and V by 4 bases; bases with no gene match: 8. Per germline, CDR1 PRHDT and CDR2 FYEKMQ (reference sequence). In DNA form, the CDR3 reads TGTGCCAGCAGCTCCTGGACTAGCGAAGGAGAGCAGTTCTTC. Protein product: CASSSWTSEGEQFF.

The chain has TRBV10-3 and TRBJ2-5; no clear D. Germline-derived CDR1 and CDR2 are ENHRY and SYGVKD. Trimming took off 6 bases at V and 1 base at J, with 12 bases between the two ends. This CDR3 spans 14 amino acids. CDR3 residues: CAISGSQAQETQYF. The CDR3 coding sequence is TGTGCCATCAGCGGGTCGCAGGCCCAAGAGACCCAGTACTTC.

The rearrangement joins TRBV7-6 to TRBJ1-4, with D uncertain. Germline CDR1 SGHVS, CDR2 FNYEAQ. V lost 1 base and J lost 3, with 9 bases in between. The CDR3 consists of 15 residues. For the CDR3, the DNA is TGTGCCAGCAGCTTAGGCTTAGTGTCTAATGAAAAACTGTTTTTT. This translates into CASSLGLVSNEKLFF.

This clone was found a few times. In DNA, the CDR3 is TGCGCCAGCAGCGGAATTCAACAGGGGGCAGGACAAGAGACCCAGTACTTC. The encoded protein is CASSGIQQGAGQETQYF. This chain joins TRBV5-1 and TRBJ2-5; 9 bases are shared with TRBD1. This CDR3 region has 17 residues. Germline V gene lookup returns CDR1 SGHRS and CDR2 YFSETQ. J gave up 2 bases and V 4 bases, and 12 bases lay outside the gene matches.

This clone was seen a handful of times. The chain recombines TRBV5-1 with TRBJ2-5; D is uncertain. The germline CDR1 and CDR2 sequences are SGHRS and YFSETQ. The CDR3 is made up of 15 amino acids. V lost 4 bases and J lost 2, with 15 bases in between. CDR3 loop: CASSPLMGRQETQYF. The CDR3 coding sequence is TGCGCCAGCAGCCCCTTAATGGGCAGGCAAGAGACCCAGTACTTC. The full variable domain, in which reference TRBV5-1 and TRBJ2-5 provide the parts outside the CDR3, is KAGVTQTPRYLIKTRGQQVTLSCSPISGHRSVSWYQQTPGQGLQFLFEYFSETQRNKGNFPGRFSGRQFSNSRSEMNVSTLELGDSALYLCASSPLMGRQETQYFGPGTRLLVL.

The V gene is TRBV5-8, the J gene TRBJ2-5, with 14 bases fitting TRBD2. Germline CDR1 reads SGHTS; CDR2 reads YDEGEE. The CDR3 has 17 residues. V shed 4 bases and J 4 bases; nucleotides not matched to a gene: 9. The DNA for the CDR3 is TGTGCCAGCAGCAGCGGGACTAGCGGGGGAATGGGAGAGACCCAGTACTTC. Amino acids: CASSSGTSGGMGETQYF. The full variable domain, in which reference TRBV5-8 and TRBJ2-5 provide the parts outside the CDR3, is EAGVTQSPTHLIKTRGQQATLRCSPISGHTSVYWYQQALGLGLQFLLWYDEGEERNRGNFPPRFSGRQFPNYSSELNVNALELEDSALYLCASSSGTSGGMGETQYFGPGTRLLVL.

This chain joins TRBV5-1 and TRBJ1-3; D might be TRBD1 (5 bases). Germline V gene data show CDR1 as SGHRS and CDR2 as YFSETQ. V lost 0 bases and J lost 4, with 8 bases in between. The CDR3 sequence is 14 residues long. The CDR3 nucleotides read TGCGCCAGCAGCTTGGCAGGGACCGGAAACACCATATATTTT. Protein product: CASSLAGTGNTIYF.

This sequence joins TRBV2 and TRBJ1-6, with D hard to call. The CDR3 is made up of 13 amino acids. Trimming took 9 bases from V and 7 from J, leaving 13 bases between them. From germline, CDR1 is SNHLY and CDR2 FYNNEI. The CDR3 sequence is CAREDARNSPLHF. The CDR3 DNA reads TGTGCCAGAGAGGACGCAAGGAATTCACCCCTCCACTTT.

Here the CDR3 reads CASSSGLAPRSGTGELFF. In nucleotides, the CDR3 is TGTGCCAGCAGTTCCGGACTAGCACCAAGATCTGGCACCGGGGAGCTGTTTTTT. The V gene is TRBV11-1, the J gene TRBJ2-2; TRBD2 matches 8 bases. With V trimmed by 6 bases and J by 4 bases, 16 bases remained unmatched. The CDR3 extends over 18 amino acids. Germline values: CDR1 SGHAT, CDR2 FQDESV (reference sequence).

A few counts support this clone. The rearrangement links TRBV19 to TRBJ2-1, with 8 bases matching TRBD1. Germline CDR1 is LNHDA and CDR2 is SQIVND (reference sequence). The CDR3 is 15 residues long. The J segment lost 5 bases and the V segment lost 5 bases, leaving 8 bases of the junction unmatched. The CDR3 DNA is TGTGCCAGTAGTCTTCGGACAGGGAATAACAATGAGCAGTTCTTC. It specifies CASSLRTGNNNEQFF.

The chain links TRBV5-1 to TRBJ2-1, with 9 bases lining up with TRBD2. Germline trimming cut 0 bases from V and 8 bases from J; bases unmatched to any gene: 3. The CDR3 is 14 residues long. The germline V gene encodes CDR1 SGHRS and CDR2 YFSETQ. In nucleotides, the CDR3 is TGCGCCAGCAGCTTGGTCGGACTAGCGTATGAGCAGTTCTTC. This codes for CASSLVGLAYEQFF. Using reference TRBV5-1 and TRBJ2-1 for the parts outside the CDR3, the full variable domain is KAGVTQTPRYLIKTRGQQVTLSCSPISGHRSVSWYQQTPGQGLQFLFEYFSETQRNKGNFPGRFSGRQFSNSRSEMNVSTLELGDSALYLCASSLVGLAYEQFFGPGTRLTVL.

The chain employs TRBV11-2 and TRBJ1-3; TRBD1 matches 7 bases. The CDR3 spans 16 residues. CDR1 is SGHAT, CDR2 FQNNGV, per germline. J lost 2 bases, V lost 1 base, and 5 bases had no gene match. The CDR3 DNA reads TGTGCCAGCAGCTTAGGGACAGGCCCACCTGGAAACACCATATATTTT. This gives the protein CASSLGTGPPGNTIYF.

This clone occurred a few times. V gene TRBV6-1 combines with J gene TRBJ1-2, with a possible D match to TRBD1 (6 bases). Trimming removed 6 bases at V and 6 bases at J, with 14 bases between. Per the germline V gene, CDR1 is MNHNS and CDR2 is SASEGT. The CDR3 has 13 residues. CDR3 loop: CASRTVGQDGYTF. As DNA, the CDR3 is TGTGCCAGCAGGACAGTGGGACAAGATGGCTACACCTTC.

The rearrangement uses TRBV28 and TRBJ2-7; 9 bases are a match to TRBD1. The CDR3 is made up of 14 amino acids. J lost 3 bases, V lost 7 bases, and 7 bases had no gene match. Germline V gene sequence: CDR1 MDHEN, CDR2 SYDVKM. The DNA for the CDR3 is TGTGCCAGCACCGGACAGGGGATGGTCTACGAGCAGTACTTC. The encoded protein is CASTGQGMVYEQYF.

The V gene is TRBV5-4, the J gene TRBJ2-3, with 12 bases fitting TRBD2. The V and J ends lost 4 bases and 5 bases, in that order; junction bases with no gene match: 5. The CDR3 has 15 residues. Germline-derived CDR1 and CDR2 are SGHNT and YYREEE (reference sequence). CDR3 sequence reads: CASSLAGGREDTQYF. The CDR3 DNA reads as TGTGCCAGCAGCCTAGCGGGAGGGCGGGAAGATACGCAGTATTTT.

The V gene is TRBV6-5, the J gene TRBJ2-5, with D tentatively TRBD1 (6 bases). With the DNA end fitting TRBJ2-7 better, the J assignment may be wrong. The germline V gene encodes CDR1 MNHEY and CDR2 SVGAGI. This CDR3 comprises 14 residues. The CDR3 reads CASSSGAPTYEQYF. The CDR3 region has the DNA TGTGCCAGCAGTTCAGGGGCTCCTACCTACGAGCAGTACTTC.

The chain joins TRBV28 to TRBJ2-3, with 8 bases matching TRBD1. With V trimmed by 6 bases and J by 5 bases, 13 bases remained unmatched. The CDR3 runs to 16 residues. Germline V lookup: CDR1 MDHEN, CDR2 SYDVKM. CDR3 residues: CASRPSGQGGKDTQYF. In nucleotides, the CDR3 is TGTGCCAGCAGACCAAGTGGACAGGGCGGGAAAGATACGCAGTATTTT.

This rearrangement joins TRBV9 to TRBJ1-4; 8 positions agree with TRBD1. CDR1 and CDR2 from the germline V gene are SGDLS and YYNGEE. The CDR3 length is 16 residues. The V and J ends lost 3 bases and 2 bases, in that order; junction bases with no gene match: 6. CDR3 loop: CASSAGQGATNEKLFF. The CDR3 bases are TGTGCCAGCAGCGCCGGACAGGGTGCCACTAATGAAAAACTGTTTTTT.

The rearrangement uses TRBV7-2 and TRBJ2-5, with D perhaps given as TRBD1 or TRBD2 (6 bases each). CDR1 and CDR2 from the germline V gene are SGHTA and FQGNSA. The germline V and J ends were trimmed by 3 bases and 4 bases, with 12 bases remaining between them. CDR3 length: 14 residues. The DNA of the CDR3 is TGTGCCAGCAGCTTCGGGGGCCGGGGAGAGACCCAGTACTTC. Translated, it gives CASSFGGRGETQYF. Supplemented by reference TRBV7-2 and TRBJ2-5, the full variable domain reads GAGVSQSPSNKVTEKGKDVELRCDPISGHTALYWYRQSLGQGLEFLIYFQGNSAPDKSGLPSDRFSAERTGGSVSTLTIQRTQQEDSAVYLCASSFGGRGETQYFGPGTRLLVL.

The chain links TRBV28 to TRBJ2-2, with D perhaps TRBD1 or TRBD2 (5 bases each). Germline values: CDR1 MDHEN, CDR2 SYDVKM. The V end lost 5 bases, the J end lost 3 bases, and 13 bases lay between the germline ends. The CDR3 is made up of 15 amino acids. The CDR3 sequence: CASSPRDLHTGELFF. The CDR3 region has the DNA TGTGCCAGCAGTCCTCGGGACCTACACACCGGGGAGCTGTTTTTT.

This sequence joins TRBV27 and TRBJ2-5; weak D call: TRBD2 (5 bases). Trimming removed 5 bases at V and 5 bases at J, with 15 bases between. Germline-derived CDR1 and CDR2 are MNHEY and SMNVEV (reference sequence). The CDR3 covers 14 residues. The CDR3 sequence is CASSLESGGETQYF. As DNA, the CDR3 is TGTGCCAGCAGTCTTGAGTCGGGCGGGGAGACCCAGTACTTC.

The V and J genes are TRBV6-1 and TRBJ2-7; the D is unclear. This CDR3 contains 15 residues. Deletions cut 6 bases from V and 2 bases from J, with 17 bases between. Germline V gives CDR1 MNHNS, CDR2 SASEGT. The CDR3: CASRLRLDGPYEQYF. CDR3 in DNA: TGTGCCAGCAGACTCCGCTTGGACGGTCCCTACGAGCAGTACTTC.

This chain uses TRBV5-1 with TRBJ1-2; TRBD1 matches 7 bases. CDR3 length: 14 amino acids. The V gene end was trimmed by 4 bases and the J gene end by 4 bases; junction bases not matched to a gene: 7. CDR1 is SGHRS, CDR2 YFSETQ, per germline. The CDR3 DNA reads as TGCGCCAGCAGCGAAACGGACAGGATCTATGGCTACACCTTC. This translates into CASSETDRIYGYTF.

In its sample, this clone was seen once. Written as DNA, the CDR3 is TGTGCCAGCAAGATGACAGGACGCTATAATTCACCCCTCCACTTT. Its protein product is CASKMTGRYNSPLHF. This chain links TRBV6-5 with TRBJ1-6; TRBD1 is a possible D gene (6 bases). Germline lookup yields CDR1 MNHEY and CDR2 SVGAGI. The CDR3 is 15 residues long. With 7 bases removed from V and 3 bases from J, the gap between germline ends came to 13 bases.

The table lists this clone with a few counts. The V gene is TRBV19, the J gene TRBJ2-2; maybe TRBD2 (5 bases). V dropped 2 bases and J dropped 5 bases, with 18 bases sitting between them. CDR3 size: 17 residues. Germline V CDR1 and CDR2: LNHDA, SQIVND (reference sequence). The CDR3 spells CASSIIRGPSWTGELFF. CDR3 bases: TGTGCCAGTAGTATAATCCGAGGGCCCTCCTGGACCGGGGAGCTGTTTTTT. Full variable domain (rest looked up from reference TRBV19 and TRBJ2-2): DGGITQSPKYLFRKEGQNVTLSCEQNLNHDAMYWYRQDPGQGLRLIYYSQIVNDFQKGDIAEGYSVSREKKESFPLTVTSAQKNPTAFYLCASSIIRGPSWTGELFFGEGSRLTVL.

The rearrangement links TRBV6-6 to TRBJ2-7; 10 positions agree with TRBD2. CDR1 and CDR2 (germline): MNHNY, SVGAGI (reference sequence). The CDR3 is 15 amino acids. The junction had 4 bases not matched to a gene; V was cut back by 0 bases and J by 5 bases. CDR3 coding DNA: TGTGCCAGCAGTTACTCCCAAGCGGGAGGGCACGAGCAGTACTTC. Its protein is CASSYSQAGGHEQYF.

This clone came up once. The CDR3 nucleotides are TGTGCCATCAGTCAAGACACCGTGAACACTGAAGCTTTCTTT. It translates to CAISQDTVNTEAFF. The V and J genes are TRBV10-3 and TRBJ1-1; no clear D. The CDR3 length is 14 residues. V was trimmed by 5 bases and J by 0 bases, leaving 10 bases between them. Germline values: CDR1 ENHRY, CDR2 SYGVKD.

V usage is TRBV5-4 and J usage is TRBJ2-7; perhaps TRBD1 as D (5 bases). This CDR3 contains 15 residues. From germline, CDR1 is SGHNT and CDR2 YYREEE (reference sequence). The V end lost 3 bases, the J end lost 2 bases, and 15 bases lay between the germline ends. The CDR3: CASSSQGIPPYEQYF. DNA for the CDR3: TGTGCCAGCAGCTCCCAGGGAATCCCGCCCTACGAGCAGTACTTC.

The rearrangement links TRBV5-1 to TRBJ2-7; 8 nucleotides match TRBD1. This CDR3 is built from 16 residues. After removal of 2 bases from V and 5 bases from J, the junction contained 12 bases not matched to a gene. CDR1 SGHRS and CDR2 YFSETQ come from the germline V gene. The CDR3 region has the DNA TGCGCCAGCAGCTTCCTCCCTTGGACAGGGATCCACGAGCAGTACTTC. Translation gives CASSFLPWTGIHEQYF.

The rearrangement joins TRBV28 to TRBJ2-1; D not certain. The CDR3 sequence is 13 residues long. Per the germline V gene, CDR1 is MDHEN and CDR2 is SYDVKM. The V gene lost 3 bases and the J gene lost 4 bases, with 7 bases spanning the gap. The CDR3 nucleotides are TGTGCCAGCAGTTTGGGTTCGTACAATGAGCAGTTCTTC. As protein: CASSLGSYNEQFF.

The CDR3 nucleotides read TGCAGCGTACACGGGACAATTGAGCAAACTGAAGCTTTCTTT. Protein sequence: CSVHGTIEQTEAFF. The gene calls are TRBV29-1 and TRBJ1-1; weak D call: TRBD1 (6 bases). The V end was cut by 6 bases, the J end by 5 bases, with 19 bases between. Germline loops: CDR1 SQVTM, CDR2 ANQGSEA. This CDR3 is 14 amino acids long. Full variable domain (missing parts from reference TRBV29-1 and TRBJ1-1): SAVISQKPSRDICQRGTSLTIQCQVDSQVTMMFWYRQQPGQSLTLIATANQGSEATYESGFVIDKFPISRPNLTFSTLTVSNMSPEDSSIYLCSVHGTIEQTEAFFGQGTRLTVV.

This chain joins TRBV28 and TRBJ2-3; 9 bases are shared with TRBD2. After removal of 4 bases from V and 4 bases from J, the junction contained 12 bases not matched to a gene. The CDR3 covers 17 residues. Germline values: CDR1 MDHEN, CDR2 SYDVKM. The CDR3: CASSSPIRLADSDTQYF. The CDR3 nucleotides read TGTGCCAGCAGTTCCCCGATTAGACTAGCGGACTCAGATACGCAGTATTTT. Full variable domain (missing parts from reference TRBV28 and TRBJ2-3): DVKVTQSSRYLVKRTGEKVFLECVQDMDHENMFWYRQDPGLGLRLIYFSYDVKMKEKGDIPEGYSVSREKKERFSLILESASTNQTSMYLCASSSPIRLADSDTQYFGPGTRLTVL.